One and the same sample provided the 22 T cell receptor beta chains below, sequenced in a study of T cells in Graves' hyperthyroidism and ophthalmopathy. Using RNA transcripts as the source, TCR beta CDR3 regions were amplified. An initial round of RT-PCR targeting the TCR CDR3 relied on the HTBI primer set. In TCRdb, the multiplex PCR reads were re-called with MiXCR into one record per CDR3 protein. The sample shows 250,000 to 300,000 distinct CDR3 sequences, roughly an eighth of them seen only once. What was sequenced was blood. Receptors originate from a woman aged 40 to 55 with Graves' hyperthyroidism.

The table lists this clonotype with a few counts. The V call is TRBV2, the J call TRBJ2-1, with 16 nucleotides matching TRBD2. Germline V gives CDR1 SNHLY, CDR2 FYNNEI. V gave up 8 bases and J gave up 2 bases; unmatched junction bases: 6. CDR3 size: 17 residues. The CDR3 sequence: CASQPGLAGGTYNEQFF. The DNA for the CDR3 is TGTGCCAGCCAGCCGGGACTAGCGGGAGGGACCTACAATGAGCAGTTCTTC. Full variable domain (missing parts from reference TRBV2 and TRBJ2-1): EPEVTQTPSHQVTQMGQEVILRCVPISNHLYFYWYRQILGQKVEFLVSFYNNEISEKSEIFDDQFSVERPDGSNFTLKIRSTKLEDSAMYFCASQPGLAGGTYNEQFFGPGTRLTVL.

This clonotype was seen only a few times. The chain uses TRBV19 and TRBJ1-6, with a possible D match to TRBD1 (5 bases). The CDR3 is 14 residues long. The germline CDR1 and CDR2 sequences are LNHDA and SQIVND (reference sequence). V lost 9 bases to trimming and J lost 4 bases, with 13 bases between them. Here the CDR3 DNA reads TGTGCCAGCACCAATCAGGGATATAATTCACCCCTCCACTTT. This translates into CASTNQGYNSPLHF. Using reference TRBV19 and TRBJ1-6 for the parts outside the CDR3, the full variable domain is DGGITQSPKYLFRKEGQNVTLSCEQNLNHDAMYWYRQDPGQGLRLIYYSQIVNDFQKGDIAEGYSVSREKKESFPLTVTSAQKNPTAFYLCASTNQGYNSPLHFGNGTRLTVT.

This clonotype was seen repeatedly, ten times or more. J is TRBJ1-1 and V is TRBV28; D may be TRBD1 (6 bases). Trimming left V 6 bases short and J 11 bases short, with 16 bases between. Germline loops: CDR1 MDHEN, CDR2 SYDVKM. The CDR3 totals 12 residues. CDR3 loop: CASRDSLSLAFF. CDR3 DNA sequence: TGTGCCAGCAGGGACAGTCTCTCTCTGGCTTTCTTT. Based on the CDR3 plus reference TRBV28 and TRBJ1-1, the full variable domain is DVKVTQSSRYLVKRTGEKVFLECVQDMDHENMFWYRQDPGLGLRLIYFSYDVKMKEKGDIPEGYSVSREKKERFSLILESASTNQTSMYLCASRDSLSLAFFGQGTRLTVV.

As regards this clonotype: This may arise from a read error, as a much more abundant clone is one base away. The rearrangement uses TRBV10-3 and TRBJ1-1; no clear D gene. The germline CDR1 and CDR2 sequences are ENHRY and SYGVKD. The CDR3 extends over 11 amino acids. With 11 bases removed from V and 5 bases from J, the gap between germline ends came to 12 bases. CDR3 region: CASKAGTEAFF. The CDR3 DNA follows: TGTGCCTCAAAAGCGGGGACTGAAGCTTTCTTT.

Ten or more counts support this clonotype. V is TRBV5-1 and J is TRBJ2-3, with 8 positions matching TRBD2. In germline, CDR1 is SGHRS, CDR2 YFSETQ. Germline trimming cut 7 bases from V and 1 base from J; bases unmatched to any gene: 17. CDR3 length: 18 residues. CDR3 DNA sequence: TGCGCCAGCCGAAAGGGTCCAGCGGGAGATGGGGGCACAGATACGCAGTATTTT. Translated, it gives CASRKGPAGDGGTDTQYF.

This clonotype was seen at least ten times. The chain employs TRBV12-5 and TRBJ2-2; 8 bases match TRBD1. The CDR3 loop spans 16 amino acids. Germline V CDR1 and CDR2: LGHNT, FRNRAP. The trim removed 5 bases at V and 5 bases at J, leaving 10 bases unmatched. The CDR3 protein is CASGLGQGWATGELFF. CDR3 bases: TGTGCTAGTGGTCTAGGACAGGGCTGGGCAACCGGGGAGCTGTTTTTT.

This clonotype was observed at least ten times. V is TRBV2 and J is TRBJ2-7; 9 nucleotides line up with TRBD1. The CDR3 has 15 amino acids. Unmatched junction bases numbered 5, after V lost 3 bases and J lost 2 bases. Per germline, CDR1 SNHLY and CDR2 FYNNEI. CDR3 amino acids: CASSDGGQGAYEQYF. The CDR3 region has the DNA TGTGCCAGCAGTGATGGGGGACAGGGCGCCTACGAGCAGTACTTC.

The table lists this clonotype with many counts. The chain is built from TRBV2 and TRBJ2-7; perhaps D is TRBD1 or TRBD2 (5 bases each). The germline CDR1 and CDR2 sequences are SNHLY and FYNNEI. CDR3 length: 11 residues. V lost 11 bases to trimming and J lost 3 bases, with 11 bases between them. The CDR3 DNA sequence: TGTGCCGCTGGGGGTCTCTACGAGCAGTACTTC. This codes for CAAGGLYEQYF.

For this clonotype: Compared with germline, one end of the junction differs, possibly owing to a read error. The chain has TRBV12-3 or TRBV12-4 and TRBJ2-1; weak D call: TRBD1 (6 bases). This CDR3 has 12 residues. The CDR3 is CASSLGGYKQFF. CDR3 in DNA: TGTGCCAGCAGCTTAGGGGGATATAAGCAGTTCTTC.

This clonotype showed up many times. The chain has TRBV6-1 and TRBJ2-7; D is perhaps TRBD2 (5 bases). The V gene's germline CDR1 is MNHNS and CDR2 SASEGT. Trimming removed 0 bases from V and 9 bases from J, with 21 bases in between. This CDR3 region has 16 residues. The CDR3 nucleotides read TGTGCCAGCAGTGAAGCCTACGGAGGCGCAGCCCCGGGGCAGTACTTC. Amino acid sequence: CASSEAYGGAAPGQYF.

In this sample, this clonotype turned up many times. The rearrangement uses TRBV29-1 and TRBJ2-3; D uncertain. Germline assignment: CDR1 SQVTM and CDR2 ANQGSEA. The V end was cut by 2 bases, the J end by 8 bases, with 14 bases between. The CDR3 covers 13 residues. The CDR3 here is CSVEWNLIGTQYF. DNA of the CDR3: TGCAGCGTTGAATGGAACTTAATAGGTACGCAGTATTTT.

This clonotype was counted many times. The chain couples TRBV6-1 to TRBJ2-1; perhaps TRBD2 as D (7 bases). The CDR3 runs 14 residues. CDR1 is MNHNS, CDR2 SASEGT, per germline. V lost 6 bases, J lost 7 bases, and 16 bases lay in between. CDR3 in DNA: TGTGCCAGCAGCCCCGAGGGGGGGGGTAATGAGCAGTTCTTC. Translated, it gives CASSPEGGGNEQFF.

This clonotype was seen repeatedly, ten times or more. The genes are TRBV7-9 and TRBJ2-5; 8 positions agree with TRBD1. The germline V gene encodes CDR1 SEHNR and CDR2 FQNEAQ (reference sequence). The CDR3 contains 14 residues. Trimming removed 5 bases from V and 4 bases from J; junction bases left unmatched: 6. The CDR3 nucleotides read TGTGCCAGCAGCCAAGGACAGGGTGCAGAGACCCAGTACTTC. Translated, it gives CASSQGQGAETQYF.

The table lists this clonotype with many counts. The chain is built from TRBV5-1 and TRBJ2-7; 7 bases agree with TRBD2. V was pared by 6 bases and J by 0 bases, with 6 bases of the junction left unmatched. The germline CDR1 and CDR2 sequences are SGHRS and YFSETQ. The CDR3 loop spans 14 amino acids. The CDR3 DNA reads TGCGCCAGCACTGAAGCGGGGAGCTCCTACGAGCAGTACTTC. Its translation is CASTEAGSSYEQYF.

This clonotype came up many times. The chain employs TRBV12-3 or TRBV12-4 and TRBJ2-5, with 7 positions matching TRBD1. The CDR3 is 14 residues long. Trimming at V came to 5 bases and at J to 4 bases, leaving 7 bases not matched to a gene. The CDR3 DNA reads TGTGCCAGCAGTCGGAACAGGGGTATAGAGACCCAGTACTTC. This encodes CASSRNRGIETQYF.

This clonotype was seen more than once but under ten times. The rearrangement joins TRBV27 to TRBJ1-4, with D perhaps TRBD1 (6 bases). V lost 6 bases to trimming and J lost 8 bases, with 22 bases between them. Germline-derived CDR1 and CDR2 are MNHEY and SMNVEV (reference sequence). This CDR3 has 16 amino acids. This chain's CDR3 is CASSPTPGHMEEKLFF. The CDR3 bases are TGTGCCAGCAGCCCGACGCCGGGACACATGGAGGAAAAACTGTTTTTT.

This clonotype was observed many times. The genes are TRBV29-1 and TRBJ1-4; D is ambiguous. The CDR3 is 11 residues long. Germline lookup yields CDR1 SQVTM and CDR2 ANQGSEA. V was pared by 6 bases and J by 5 bases, with 7 bases between. CDR3: CSVEKNEKLFF. In nucleotides, the CDR3 is TGCAGCGTCGAGAAGAATGAAAAACTGTTTTTT.

In this sample, this clonotype turned up a few times. The V call is TRBV5-1, the J call TRBJ2-3, with 7 bases lining up with TRBD2. The germline CDR1 and CDR2 sequences are SGHRS and YFSETQ. Trimming removed 4 bases from V and 6 bases from J; junction bases left unmatched: 14. This CDR3 has 16 residues. CDR3 in DNA: TGCGCCAGCAGCGCAGGCGGGGCGGGAGTTCTGGATACGCAGTATTTT. It specifies CASSAGGAGVLDTQYF.

In this sample, this clonotype turned up once. The chain uses TRBV6-1 and TRBJ2-1; 8 bases line up with TRBD2. The CDR3 is 13 amino acids. Germline V gene data show CDR1 as MNHNS and CDR2 as SASEGT. With 6 bases clipped from V and 10 bases from J, the junction kept 8 bases outside the gene matches. The CDR3 DNA sequence: TGTGCCAGCAGCCTTTTGACTAGCGCCGAGCAGTTCTTC. Its protein product is CASSLLTSAEQFF.

This clonotype was seen many times. The V gene is TRBV3-1, the J gene TRBJ1-5; perhaps TRBD1 as D (5 bases). Trimming shortened V by 3 bases and J by 1 base, and 10 bases separated the two germline ends. From germline, CDR1 is LGHDT and CDR2 YNNKEL (reference sequence). The CDR3 runs 15 residues. CDR3 nucleotides: TGTGCCAGCAGCCAGGGGCACAACAGCAATCAGCCCCAGCATTTT. Its protein product is CASSQGHNSNQPQHF.

This chain joins TRBV11-2 and TRBJ2-3; D is possibly TRBD1 (5 bases). Germline V gene data show CDR1 as SGHAT and CDR2 as FQNNGV. This CDR3 is 17 amino acids long. Trimming cost V 1 base and J 3 bases, with 17 bases left between them. The CDR3 protein is CASSLGRAGLSTDTQYF. CDR3 nucleotides: TGTGCCAGCAGCTTAGGCCGCGCAGGGCTTAGTACAGATACGCAGTATTTT.

The rearrangement joins TRBV6-2 or TRBV6-3 to TRBJ2-5; TRBD1 matches 10 bases. This CDR3 comprises 17 residues. With V trimmed by 6 bases and J by 4 bases, 14 bases remained unmatched. CDR1 and CDR2 from the germline V gene are MNHEY and SVGEGT. In DNA form, the CDR3 reads TGTGCCAGCAGCCCATTGCCGGGACAGGGGAAAGGAGAGACCCAGTACTTC. Encoded protein: CASSPLPGQGKGETQYF.